The 4 T cell receptor beta chains below all came from one sample that was sequenced in a study of blood T cell repertoires in COVID-19. Libraries were prepared by immunoSEQ multiplex PCR; TCRdb keeps only in-frame clonotypes and omits some of them. The sample lists 180,000 or so clones, approximately 83% occurring once. The source material was peripheral blood. The receptors derive from a human donor with acute or convalescent COVID-19. The donor label of this sample is uncertain.

This clone was counted between two and nine times. The rearrangement uses TRBV19 and TRBJ1-1; D unclear. The V gene lost 10 bases and the J gene lost 5 bases, with 17 bases spanning the gap. CDR1 and CDR2 from the germline V gene are LNHDA and SQIVND (reference sequence). The CDR3 length is 13 residues. CDR3 protein: CATSDTLETEAFF. The CDR3 DNA is TGTGCCACCTCCGACACACTCGAGACTGAAGCTTTCTTT.

This clone was recorded once. The chain carries TRBV5-4 and TRBJ2-2, with 9 nucleotides matching TRBD1. In germline, CDR1 is SGHNT, CDR2 YYREEE (reference sequence). Trimming at V came to 0 bases and at J to 5 bases, leaving 8 bases not matched to a gene. CDR3 length: 17 amino acids. The CDR3 DNA follows: TGTGCCAGCAGCTTGGCCCCTACAGGGGGCATAACCGGGGAGCTGTTTTTT. Translating it yields CASSLAPTGGITGELFF.

The chain is built from TRBV9 and TRBJ1-5; D gene unclear. The CDR3 is 15 residues long. Trimming cost V 0 bases and J 1 base, with 8 bases left between them. In germline, CDR1 is SGDLS, CDR2 YYNGEE. The CDR3 region has the DNA TGTGCCAGCAGCGTAGCCGGAGTGAGCAATCAGCCCCAGCATTTT. Translated: CASSVAGVSNQPQHF.

The chain couples TRBV2 to TRBJ1-4; D may be TRBD1 (6 bases). Per germline, CDR1 SNHLY and CDR2 FYNNEI. The CDR3 loop spans 12 amino acids. The ends were cut back, 6 bases at V and 8 bases at J, with 10 bases in the middle. This chain's CDR3 is CASRGDMEKLFF. The CDR3 DNA reads TGTGCCAGCAGGGGGGACATGGAAAAACTGTTTTTT.